This record concerns one T cell receptor beta chain sequence. This sample was included in a study of blood T cells in healthy people across ages. A second PCR of roughly 7 to 11 cycles used a sample-barcoded 5' primer and a J-beta primer mix. TCRdb reanalysed the 5' RACE reads using MiXCR and keeps one entry per CDR3 protein. The sample consists of 1,300,000 or so distinct CDR3 sequences, 55% to 75% of them appearing once. V was trimmed by 7 bases and J by 6 bases, leaving 20 bases between them. This CDR3 contains 15 residues. The germline V gene has CDR1 MNHEY and CDR2 SMNVEV (reference sequence). The V call is TRBV27, the J call TRBJ2-3; tentatively, D is TRBD1 or TRBD2 (5 bases each). Input material: blood. The sequence was collected from a man younger than 30 in good health. Here the CDR3 reads CASTDRDPTPDTQYF. The DNA for the CDR3 is TGTGCCAGCACTGACCGGGACCCCACACCCGATACGCAGTATTTT.